The 8 T cell receptor beta chains below all came from one sample that was sequenced in a study of shared clonotypes between healthy human individuals. Profiled with immunoSEQ multiplex PCR; TCRdb holds only in-frame clones, not every one. The repertoire holds about 1.1 million clones, with approximately 77% as singletons. The sample comprised memory CD4+ T cells from PBMCs. The subset: CD45RA-negative fraction. The receptors derive from a man in his late teens or twenties in good health. Some clones in this sample may be carry-over from other donors' samples.

V gene TRBV9 combines with J gene TRBJ2-7; the match to TRBD2 covers 8 bases. CDR3 size: 15 residues. With 3 bases clipped from V and 0 bases from J, the junction kept 5 bases outside the gene matches. Germline assignment: CDR1 SGDLS and CDR2 YYNGEE. This chain's CDR3 is CASSATSGSSYEQYF. The DNA for the CDR3 is TGTGCCAGCAGCGCTACAAGCGGGAGCTCCTACGAGCAGTACTTC.

This clone was counted a single time. Different DNA sequences within this sample yield the same CDR3. The chain couples TRBV7-3 to TRBJ2-3; possible D gene TRBD2, 5 bases. Trimming took off 0 bases at V and 6 bases at J, with 7 bases between the two ends. The germline CDR1 and CDR2 sequences are SGHTA and FQGTGA. This CDR3 comprises 13 residues. As DNA, the CDR3 is TGTGCCAGCAGCTTAACTAGGAGGGATACGCAGTATTTT. Translated, it gives CASSLTRRDTQYF.

The DNA of the CDR3 is TGTGCCAGCAGCTTGTCCAAGGGTGTGAATAATGAGCAGTTCTTC. Translating it yields CASSLSKGVNNEQFF. The chain employs TRBV5-8 and TRBJ2-1; no definite D call. Trimming cost V 1 base and J 7 bases, with 15 bases left between them. Looked up from germline, CDR1 is SGHTS and CDR2 is YDEGEE. The CDR3 consists of 15 residues.

The chain combines TRBV7-2 with TRBJ2-7, with no clear D. V shed 8 bases and J shed 5 bases, with 16 bases lying between them. Germline CDR1 reads SGHTA; CDR2 reads FQGNSA. This CDR3 is 13 amino acids long. The CDR3 protein is CASGRYTGHEQYF. In DNA form, the CDR3 reads TGTGCCAGCGGCCGATATACGGGCCACGAGCAGTACTTC.

The rearrangement joins TRBV5-5 to TRBJ2-1; the D is unclear. Germline CDR1 reads SGHKS; CDR2 reads YYEKEE (reference sequence). The V end was cut by 0 bases, the J end by 0 bases, with 7 bases between. This CDR3 is built from 15 residues. CDR3 sequence (DNA): TGTGCCAGCAGCTTGGCGGGTAACTCCTACAATGAGCAGTTCTTC. This encodes CASSLAGNSYNEQFF.

The CDR3 DNA follows: TGTGCCAGCAGTGAGAACAGTTATAATTCACCCCTCCACTTT. Residues: CASSENSYNSPLHF. The V gene is TRBV2, the J gene TRBJ1-6; no clear D. The CDR3 spans 14 residues. Trimming removed 3 bases from V and 4 bases from J, with 7 bases in between. Germline CDR1 is SNHLY and CDR2 is FYNNEI. The full variable domain, completed using reference TRBV2 and TRBJ1-6, is EPEVTQTPSHQVTQMGQEVILRCVPISNHLYFYWYRQILGQKVEFLVSFYNNEISEKSEIFDDQFSVERPDGSNFTLKIRSTKLEDSAMYFCASSENSYNSPLHFGNGTRLTVT.

This sequence joins TRBV4-1 and TRBJ1-5, with a weak D call TRBD1 (6 bases). The ends were cut back, 0 bases at V and 6 bases at J, with 12 bases in the middle. CDR3 length equals 15 residues. Germline V lookup: CDR1 MGHRA, CDR2 YSYEKL. The CDR3 bases are TGCGCCAGCAGCCAAGACGGAGGGGGAGGTCAGCCCCAGCATTTT. Translated: CASSQDGGGGQPQHF.

The CDR3 spells CAISRGTGYEQYF. The CDR3 DNA reads as TGTGCCATCAGCCGCGGGACAGGCTACGAGCAGTACTTC. The V call is TRBV10-3, the J call TRBJ2-7, with 8 positions matching TRBD1. This CDR3 is 13 amino acids long. V dropped 6 bases and J dropped 3; count of bases not matched to a gene: 4. The germline CDR1 and CDR2 sequences are ENHRY and SYGVKD.